The 25 T cell receptor beta chains reported below all come from one sample, sequenced in a study of OX40 agonist ivuxolimab in advanced cancers. The data were produced by immunoSEQ multiplex PCR, yet TCRdb's version contains in-frame clones alone and is incomplete. The sample holds roughly 76,000 clones, around 87% seen once. The sample was CD4+ or CD8+ T cells sorted from blood, taken in a trial of the OX40 agonist ivuxolimab. These receptors were collected from an adult with an advanced solid tumor such as melanoma, head and neck, liver or kidney cancer.

The chain links TRBV6-5 to TRBJ1-1; 7 bases agree with TRBD1. V trimming: 4 bases; J trimming: 1 base; junction bases outside the gene matches: 3. Germline V gene sequence: CDR1 MNHEY, CDR2 SVGAGI. The length of the CDR3 is 14 residues. CDR3: CASSSGGSNTEAFF. CDR3 sequence (DNA): TGTGCCAGCAGTTCAGGGGGATCGAACACTGAAGCTTTCTTT.

The chain carries TRBV27 and TRBJ2-3; no clear D gene. The CDR3 sequence is 15 residues long. The V gene lost 5 bases and the J gene lost 0 bases, with 12 bases spanning the gap. From germline, CDR1 is MNHEY and CDR2 SMNVEV (reference sequence). In nucleotides, the CDR3 is TGTGCCAGCAGTCAACTCACCAGGAGCACAGATACGCAGTATTTT. Translating it yields CASSQLTRSTDTQYF.

The chain carries TRBV27 and TRBJ2-7, with D tentatively TRBD1 or TRBD2 (6 bases each). Trimming shortened V by 4 bases and J by 2 bases, and 12 bases separated the two germline ends. Germline values: CDR1 MNHEY, CDR2 SMNVEV (reference sequence). CDR3 length equals 14 residues. CDR3 region: CASSWGATPYEQYF. CDR3 coding DNA: TGTGCCAGCAGTTGGGGGGCTACCCCCTACGAGCAGTACTTC.

The CDR3 coding sequence is TGTGCCAGCAGCCAGGGGGCGGTCGGTCAGGAGCAGTTCTTC. Amino acids: CASSQGAVGQEQFF. The V gene is TRBV2, the J gene TRBJ2-1, with 8 nucleotides matching TRBD1. The CDR3 is 14 residues long. V lost 6 bases and J lost 10; bases outside the gene matches: 11. In germline, CDR1 is SNHLY, CDR2 FYNNEI.

The genes are TRBV5-1 and TRBJ2-2, with 7 bases lining up with TRBD1. The trim removed 5 bases at V and 0 bases at J, leaving 7 bases unmatched. Germline loops: CDR1 SGHRS, CDR2 YFSETQ. The CDR3 sequence is 16 residues long. DNA for the CDR3: TGCGCCAGCAGGCGCGGACAGGCCACGAACACCGGGGAGCTGTTTTTT. This translates into CASRRGQATNTGELFF.

J is TRBJ1-1 and V is TRBV6-1, with TRBD1 identical over 7 bases. After removal of 4 bases from V and 5 bases from J, the junction contained 4 bases not matched to a gene. This CDR3 region has 13 residues. Germline CDR1 MNHNS, CDR2 SASEGT. CDR3 residues: CASSATGQTEAFF. The CDR3, as DNA: TGTGCCAGCAGTGCGACAGGGCAAACTGAAGCTTTCTTT.

This clone was counted between two and nine times. The V gene is TRBV4-3, the J gene TRBJ2-2, with D possibly being TRBD2 (7 bases). This CDR3 has 15 residues. Trimming shortened V by 3 bases and J by 2 bases, and 10 bases separated the two germline ends. Germline V CDR1 and CDR2: LGHNA, YSLEER. CDR3 DNA sequence: TGCGCCAGCAGCCAGAGGGGGGGAAACACCGGGGAGCTGTTTTTT. Protein: CASSQRGGNTGELFF.

The chain employs TRBV11-2 and TRBJ1-2; D ambiguous. CDR1 SGHAT and CDR2 FQNNGV come from the germline V gene. Between the trimmed V and J ends, which lost 3 bases and 4 bases, there was a span of 6 bases. The CDR3 totals 12 residues. The CDR3 is CASSFSGYGYTF. Written as DNA, the CDR3 is TGTGCCAGCAGCTTTTCGGGCTATGGCTACACCTTC.

The rearrangement links TRBV7-2 to TRBJ2-5; the D is unclear. Germline V gene lookup returns CDR1 SGHTA and CDR2 FQGNSA. Trimming removed 3 bases at V and 5 bases at J, with 13 bases between. The CDR3 extends over 14 amino acids. CDR3 coding DNA: TGTGCCAGCAGCTTTCGCCCCATAGGGGAGACCCAGTACTTC. It encodes CASSFRPIGETQYF.

As for this clone: Compared with germline, one end of the junction differs, possibly owing to a read error. This sequence joins TRBV9 and TRBJ1-2; perhaps TRBD1 as D (5 bases). The CDR3 spans 10 residues. Germline values: CDR1 SGDLS, CDR2 YYNGEE. Here the CDR3 reads CASSPGLGAF. The CDR3 DNA sequence: TGTGCCAGCAGCCCAGGATTGGGGGCCTTC.

The J gene is TRBJ2-1, the V gene TRBV4-1; D is unclear. V dropped 0 bases and J dropped 5 bases, with 11 bases sitting between them. CDR1 and CDR2 (germline): MGHRA, YSYEKL. This CDR3 region has 15 residues. The DNA of the CDR3 is TGCGCCAGCAGCCAAGATAGTGTAGGGAACAATGAGCAGTTCTTC. Translation: CASSQDSVGNNEQFF.

The gene calls are TRBV7-6 and TRBJ1-2; no reliable D call. The germline V gene has CDR1 SGHVS and CDR2 FNYEAQ. This CDR3 is 16 amino acids long. Deletions cut 0 bases from V and 4 bases from J, with 15 bases between. The CDR3 nucleotides are TGTGCCAGCAGCTTAGCAAATAACGTAGGGATCTATGGCTACACCTTC. Its translation: CASSLANNVGIYGYTF.

Written as DNA, the CDR3 is TGTGCCAGCAGCTCACCCTGGGACAGGTTCCAAGAGACCCAGTACTTC. It is translated as CASSSPWDRFQETQYF. This sequence joins TRBV5-6 and TRBJ2-5; 8 bases align to TRBD1. Germline CDR1 is SGHDT and CDR2 is YYEEEE. The CDR3 loop spans 16 amino acids. Germline trimming cut 3 bases from V and 1 base from J; bases unmatched to any gene: 8. Complete variable domain (other parts from reference TRBV5-6 and TRBJ2-5): DAGVTQSPTHLIKTRGQQVTLRCSPKSGHDTVSWYQQALGQGPQFIFQYYEEEERQRGNFPDRFSGHQFPNYSSELNVNALLLGDSALYLCASSSPWDRFQETQYFGPGTRLLVL.

The CDR3 spells CASSLGLAGGLDEQFF. The CDR3 bases are TGTGCCAGCAGCTTGGGACTAGCGGGAGGGCTCGATGAGCAGTTCTTC. The rearrangement links TRBV7-3 to TRBJ2-1, with 16 bases identical to TRBD2. V shed 3 bases, J shed 8 bases, and the junction held 4 bases outside the gene matches. This CDR3 has 16 amino acids. Germline CDR1 SGHTA, CDR2 FQGTGA.

The chain has TRBV18 and TRBJ2-5; D call uncertain. In germline, CDR1 is KGHSH, CDR2 LQKENI. The V end lost 2 bases, the J end lost 2 bases, and 6 bases lay between the germline ends. The CDR3 totals 13 residues. The CDR3 loop reads CASSPLEQETQYF. CDR3 bases: TGTGCCAGCTCACCATTGGAACAAGAGACCCAGTACTTC.

The chain is built from TRBV6-5 and TRBJ2-7, with D possibly TRBD1 on 5 matching bases. The V end was cut by 6 bases, the J end by 6 bases, with 15 bases between. Germline V gives CDR1 MNHEY, CDR2 SVGAGI. The CDR3 loop spans 13 amino acids. The CDR3 spells CASRESGLGEQYF. CDR3 DNA sequence: TGTGCCAGCAGGGAATCAGGGTTGGGCGAGCAGTACTTC.

With respect to this clone: Other DNA sequences in the sample encode the same CDR3. The V call is TRBV27, the J call TRBJ2-1, with a tentative D call TRBD2 (6 bases). Germline V gene sequence: CDR1 MNHEY, CDR2 SMNVEV (reference sequence). V was trimmed by 5 bases and J by 6 bases, leaving 14 bases between them. The CDR3 sequence is 14 residues long. The CDR3 nucleotides are TGTGCCAGCAGTCCCAAGCGGGTGGGCAATGAGCAGTTCTTC. Translation gives CASSPKRVGNEQFF.

The rearrangement uses TRBV28 and TRBJ2-7; D gene uncertain. V gave up 1 base and J gave up 4 bases, with 14 bases separating them. CDR1 MDHEN and CDR2 SYDVKM come from the germline V gene. The CDR3 runs to 15 residues. CDR3 residues: CASSLSDVLLYEQYF. The CDR3 DNA sequence: TGTGCCAGCAGTTTATCCGATGTATTGCTTTACGAGCAGTACTTC.

The V call is TRBV10-3, the J call TRBJ2-1; tentative D call: TRBD1 (6 bases). Germline loops: CDR1 ENHRY, CDR2 SYGVKD. Trimming pared 6 bases from V and 5 bases from J, leaving 23 bases between. CDR3 length equals 17 residues. The CDR3: CAISISLEWGHDNEQFF. CDR3 coding DNA: TGTGCCATCAGCATCAGCCTGGAGTGGGGGCATGACAATGAGCAGTTCTTC.

This chain uses TRBV6-1 with TRBJ2-2; a possible D gene is TRBD1 (6 bases). Trimming cost V 4 bases and J 10 bases, with 13 bases left between them. The CDR3 sequence is 13 residues long. Germline loops: CDR1 MNHNS, CDR2 SASEGT. The CDR3 protein is CASSVNRVKELFF. The CDR3 coding sequence is TGTGCCAGCAGTGTCAACAGGGTAAAGGAGCTGTTTTTT.

The chain employs TRBV28 and TRBJ2-7; D call uncertain. This CDR3 is built from 14 residues. Germline CDR1 is MDHEN and CDR2 is SYDVKM. Between the trimmed V and J ends, which lost 5 bases and 0 bases, there was a span of 11 bases. In DNA form, the CDR3 reads TGTGCCAGCAGTACCTCAGTCTTCTCCTACGAGCAGTACTTC. It specifies CASSTSVFSYEQYF.

The chain recombines TRBV6-6 with TRBJ2-5; D ambiguous. Germline V gene sequence: CDR1 MNHNY, CDR2 SVGAGI (reference sequence). The CDR3 extends over 13 amino acids. Trimming pared 2 bases from V and 4 bases from J, leaving 8 bases between. DNA for the CDR3: TGTGCCAGCAGTTACGGTAGGACAGAGACCCAGTACTTC. This encodes CASSYGRTETQYF.

J is TRBJ2-7 and V is TRBV19, with 10 bases fitting TRBD1. The CDR3 consists of 14 residues. Looked up from germline, CDR1 is LNHDA and CDR2 is SQIVND (reference sequence). The V and J ends lost 3 bases and 4 bases, in that order; junction bases with no gene match: 3. The DNA of the CDR3 is TGTGCCAGTAGTATTAGACAGGGGGCTTACGAGCAGTACTTC. Protein sequence: CASSIRQGAYEQYF. Using reference TRBV19 and TRBJ2-7 for the parts outside the CDR3, the full variable domain is DGGITQSPKYLFRKEGQNVTLSCEQNLNHDAMYWYRQDPGQGLRLIYYSQIVNDFQKGDIAEGYSVSREKKESFPLTVTSAQKNPTAFYLCASSIRQGAYEQYFGPGTRLTVT.

The chain joins TRBV5-1 to TRBJ2-4; 9 bases are shared with TRBD1. Trimming removed 0 bases from V and 7 bases from J; junction bases left unmatched: 5. Germline loops: CDR1 SGHRS, CDR2 YFSETQ. The CDR3 covers 15 residues. CDR3 coding DNA: TGCGCCAGCAGCTTGGGGACAGGGGTCGTGAACATTCAGTACTTC. It encodes CASSLGTGVVNIQYF.

V is TRBV25-1 and J is TRBJ1-2; TRBD1 might be the D (5 bases). Germline V gene lookup returns CDR1 MGHDK and CDR2 SYGVNS. The CDR3 runs 12 residues. Trimming took off 7 bases at V and 7 bases at J, with 13 bases between the two ends. The CDR3 loop reads CASTQGAGGYTF. The CDR3 DNA follows: TGTGCCAGCACCCAAGGGGCGGGTGGCTACACCTTC.